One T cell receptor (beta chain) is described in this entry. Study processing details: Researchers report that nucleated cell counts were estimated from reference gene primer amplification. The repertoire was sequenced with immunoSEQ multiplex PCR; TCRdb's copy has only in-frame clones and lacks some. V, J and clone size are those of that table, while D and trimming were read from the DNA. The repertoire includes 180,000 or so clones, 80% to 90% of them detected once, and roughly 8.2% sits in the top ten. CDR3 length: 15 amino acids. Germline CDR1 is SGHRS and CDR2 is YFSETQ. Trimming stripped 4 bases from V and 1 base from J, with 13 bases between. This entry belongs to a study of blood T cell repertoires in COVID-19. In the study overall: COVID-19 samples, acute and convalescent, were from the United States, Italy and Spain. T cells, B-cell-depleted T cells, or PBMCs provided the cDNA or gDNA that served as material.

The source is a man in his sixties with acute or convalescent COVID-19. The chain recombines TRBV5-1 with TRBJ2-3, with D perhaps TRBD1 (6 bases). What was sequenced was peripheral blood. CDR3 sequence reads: CASSKVTGRTDTQYF. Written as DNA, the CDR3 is TGCGCCAGCAGCAAGGTGACAGGACGCACAGATACGCAGTATTTT.